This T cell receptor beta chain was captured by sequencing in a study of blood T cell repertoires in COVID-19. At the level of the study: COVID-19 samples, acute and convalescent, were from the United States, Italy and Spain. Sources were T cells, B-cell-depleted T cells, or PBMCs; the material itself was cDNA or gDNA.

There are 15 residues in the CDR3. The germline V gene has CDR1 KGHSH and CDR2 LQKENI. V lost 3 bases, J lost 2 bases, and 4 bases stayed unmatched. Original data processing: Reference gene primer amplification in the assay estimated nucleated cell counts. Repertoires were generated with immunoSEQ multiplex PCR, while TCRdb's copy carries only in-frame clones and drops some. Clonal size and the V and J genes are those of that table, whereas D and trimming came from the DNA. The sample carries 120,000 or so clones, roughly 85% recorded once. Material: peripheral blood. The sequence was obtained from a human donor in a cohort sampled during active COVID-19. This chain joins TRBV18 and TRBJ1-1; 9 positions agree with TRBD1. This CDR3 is CASSPRTGANTEAFF. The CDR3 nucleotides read TGTGCCAGCTCACCCCGGACAGGGGCAAACACTGAAGCTTTCTTT.